The entry that follows covers one TCR beta chain sequence. The sample originates from a study of blood T cell repertoires in COVID-19. The wider study: Specimens from acute and convalescent COVID-19 originated in the United States, Italy and Spain. Sources were T cells, B-cell-depleted T cells, or PBMCs; the material itself was cDNA or gDNA.

V was shortened by 7 bases and J by 0 bases, with 13 bases between the two germline ends. Per germline, CDR1 MNHEY and CDR2 SMNVEV (reference sequence). This CDR3 comprises 14 residues. In the authors' workflow: Estimated nucleated cell counts came from reference gene primer amplification. Sequencing used immunoSEQ multiplex PCR; TCRdb keeps in-frame clones, though not all of them. The V and J calls and the clone size are those of that table, but D and trimming were determined from the DNA. Among around 180,000 clones listed, roughly 91% were seen once. The V call is TRBV27, the J call TRBJ2-7; D possibly corresponds to TRBD2 (5 bases). The source of this sequence is a human donor in a cohort sampled during active COVID-19. Sequencing was performed on peripheral blood. The CDR3 region is CASKERRSSYEQYF. In DNA form, the CDR3 reads TGTGCCAGCAAGGAACGGAGGAGCTCCTACGAGCAGTACTTC.